This TCR beta chain is drawn from a study of cytotoxic CD8 clonotypes in ibrutinib-treated CLL. Overall study results and limits: Sustained-remission and progressing patients' sampling times differed.

Sequenced by immunoSEQ multiplex PCR; TCRdb stores in-frame clones only, minus some. The table has about 84,000 clones, 86% seen once; the top ten hold approximately 5.4%. Roughly 1.8 micrograms of genomic DNA (from cryopreserved PBMCs) were used for TCR beta libraries. For this clone: Its antigen is not identified.

CDR3 length: 13 amino acids. Losses at the gene ends were 2 bases for V and 6 bases for J; bases not matched to a gene: 4. Germline V lookup: CDR1 SGHTA, CDR2 FQGNSA. The TCR sequence derives from a human donor with chronic lymphocytic leukemia. Sequencing used PBMCs, obtained before ibrutinib treatment. The chain employs TRBV7-2 and TRBJ2-7; 7 bases align to TRBD2. This chain's CDR3 is CASSLTASGEQYF. CDR3 bases: TGTGCCAGCAGCTTAACGGCTAGCGGCGAGCAGTACTTC. The full variable domain, rest sourced from reference TRBV7-2 and TRBJ2-7, is GAGVSQSPSNKVTEKGKDVELRCDPISGHTALYWYRQSLGQGLEFLIYFQGNSAPDKSGLPSDRFSAERTGGSVSTLTIQRTQQEDSAVYLCASSLTASGEQYFGPGTRLTVT.